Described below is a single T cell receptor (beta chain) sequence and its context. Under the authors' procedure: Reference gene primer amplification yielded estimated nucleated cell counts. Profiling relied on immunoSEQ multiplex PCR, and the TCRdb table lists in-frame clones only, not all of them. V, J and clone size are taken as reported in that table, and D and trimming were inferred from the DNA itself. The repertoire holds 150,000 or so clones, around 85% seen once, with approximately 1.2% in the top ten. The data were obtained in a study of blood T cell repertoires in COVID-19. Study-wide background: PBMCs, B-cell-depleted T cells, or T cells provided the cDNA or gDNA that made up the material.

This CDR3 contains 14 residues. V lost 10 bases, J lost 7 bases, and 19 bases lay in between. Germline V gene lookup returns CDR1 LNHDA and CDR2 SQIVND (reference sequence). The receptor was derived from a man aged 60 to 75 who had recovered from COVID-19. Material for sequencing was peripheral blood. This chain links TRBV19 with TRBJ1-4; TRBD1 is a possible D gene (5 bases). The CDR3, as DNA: TGTGCCACTTCCGGTGGGGCGGAGGGTGAAAAACTGTTTTTT. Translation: CATSGGAEGEKLFF.